The rows below give T cell receptor beta chains drawn from one sample of a study of blood T cells in healthy people across ages. TCRdb re-derived calls from the 5' RACE reads in MiXCR, one entry per CDR3 protein. The sample shows hundreds of thousands of distinct CDR3 sequences, roughly 25% of them seen only once. This same sample was also taken into another study, of T cells of mothers and their children.

The sequencing input was blood. The receptors come from a boy under 18 in good health. Both conserved end residues are part of each CDR3. The D gene is left open where the match is weak. A clone size is listed for some rows: how often the clone was seen (once, few, many), or a class if it is expanded.

size	D	V	J	CDR3	DNA
few	TRBD2	TRBV5-6	TRBJ2-5	CASSLGLAGWETQYF	TGTGCCAGCAGCTTAGGACTAGCGGGGTGGGAGACCCAGTACTTC
-	TRBD1	TRBV12-3/TRBV12-4	TRBJ2-7	CASRGYRGQSYEQYF	TGTGCCAGCAGGGGATACAGGGGGCAATCCTACGAGCAGTACTTC
few	-	TRBV6-2/TRBV6-3	TRBJ2-3	CASSYSGSSTDTQYF	TGTGCCAGCAGTTATAGCGGCAGCAGCACAGATACGCAGTATTTT
few	-	TRBV29-1	TRBJ2-7	CSVEVAAVKGISYEQYF	TGCAGCGTTGAAGTAGCGGCCGTCAAGGGAATCTCCTACGAGCAGTACTTC
few	-	TRBV29-1	TRBJ2-5	CSVGGQQETQYF	TGCAGCGTTGGTGGACAGCAGGAGACCCAGTACTTC
-	TRBD1	TRBV20-1	TRBJ2-5	CSAETGPQETQYF	TGCAGTGCTGAGACAGGGCCCCAAGAGACCCAGTACTTC
few	-	TRBV20-1	TRBJ2-4	CSASPARATKNIQYF	TGCAGTGCTTCTCCTGCCCGGGCTACCAAAAACATTCAGTACTTC
many	TRBD2	TRBV28	TRBJ2-5	CASSLVLAGTQETQYF	TGTGCCAGCAGTTTAGTCCTAGCGGGGACCCAAGAGACCCAGTACTTC
-	TRBD1	TRBV6-5	TRBJ2-2	CASSYPPGQGPNTGELFF	TGTGCCAGCAGTTACCCACCGGGACAGGGACCGAACACCGGGGAGCTGTTTTTT
-	-	TRBV2	TRBJ1-5	CASSQHGDQPQHF	TGTGCCAGCAGTCAACATGGAGATCAGCCCCAGCATTTT
many	TRBD2	TRBV28	TRBJ2-4	CASSYSLAVKNIQYF	TGTGCCAGCAGTTACTCACTAGCGGTCAAAAACATTCAGTACTTC
few	-	TRBV5-1	TRBJ2-5	CASSPGGGAGETQYF	TGCGCCAGCAGCCCTGGGGGGGGCGCCGGAGAGACCCAGTACTTC
once	-	TRBV7-2	TRBJ1-1	CASGLARYEAFF	TGTGCCAGCGGCTTAGCCAGGTACGAAGCTTTCTTT
-	-	TRBV14	TRBJ2-1	CASSQDPWGNEQFF	TGTGCCAGCAGCCAAGATCCCTGGGGCAATGAGCAGTTCTTC
few	TRBD1	TRBV2	TRBJ2-7	CASTTGTGFYEQYF	TGTGCCAGCACCACCGGGACAGGGTTCTACGAGCAGTACTTC
few	-	TRBV28	TRBJ2-7	CASSDPRVPGGQYF	TGTGCCAGCAGTGACCCACGGGTTCCCGGCGGGCAGTACTTC
-	-	TRBV24-1	TRBJ1-3	CGTREGISGNTIYF	TGTGGCACCCGTGAAGGGATCTCTGGAAACACCATATATTTT
few	-	TRBV15	TRBJ2-1	CATTDSDNNEQFF	TGTGCCACCACCGATTCGGACAACAATGAGCAGTTCTTC
-	-	TRBV27	TRBJ2-3	CASSPSSPDTQYF	TGTGCTAGCAGTCCGAGTAGCCCAGATACGCAGTATTTT
few	-	TRBV29-1	TRBJ2-5	CSVEQRGKETQYF	TGCAGCGTTGAACAGCGCGGAAAAGAGACCCAGTACTTC
-	TRBD2	TRBV4-1	TRBJ2-4	CASSQAGGLAKNIQYF	TGCGCCAGCAGCCAAGCGGGGGGACTAGCCAAAAACATTCAGTACTTC
-	-	TRBV29-1	TRBJ2-7	CSVCRGSSYEQYF	TGCAGCGTTTGCCGGGGAAGCTCCTACGAGCAGTACTTC
-	-	TRBV7-9	TRBJ2-5	CAGSLAPGTEGSQETQYF	TGTGCCGGCAGCTTAGCGCCGGGGACGGAGGGGTCCCAAGAGACCCAGTACTTC
-	-	TRBV14	TRBJ1-1	CASSQVESTWAFF	TGTGCCAGCAGCCAAGTCGAGAGTACATGGGCTTTCTTT
-	TRBD1	TRBV7-9	TRBJ2-7	CASSDRDRVNEQYF	TGTGCCAGCAGCGACCGGGACAGGGTCAACGAGCAGTACTTC
once	-	TRBV9	TRBJ2-3	CASSVAPFLTTDTQYF	TGTGCCAGCAGCGTAGCCCCCTTTCTGACCACAGATACGCAGTATTTT
-	TRBD1	TRBV29-1	TRBJ1-1	CSVQTGVDTEAFF	TGCAGCGTGCAAACAGGGGTAGACACTGAAGCTTTCTTT
few	-	TRBV12-3/TRBV12-4	TRBJ2-5	CASSAPQGVETQYF	TGTGCCAGCAGTGCGCCACAGGGTGTTGAGACCCAGTACTTC
-	TRBD1	TRBV12-3/TRBV12-4	TRBJ2-1	CASSFGTGGGEQFF	TGTGCCAGCAGTTTTGGGACAGGGGGCGGGGAGCAGTTCTTC
-	-	TRBV4-1	TRBJ2-1	CASSQGGAFGYNEQFF	TGCGCCAGCAGCCAAGGAGGTGCATTCGGGTACAATGAGCAGTTCTTC
-	-	TRBV29-1	TRBJ2-7	CSVSESPSSYEQYF	TGCAGCGTTTCAGAGTCTCCCAGCTCCTACGAGCAGTACTTC
many	-	TRBV3-1	TRBJ1-4	CASSSRVGSGTNEKLFF	TGTGCCAGCAGCTCCAGGGTGGGATCTGGTACTAATGAAAAACTGTTTTTT
-	-	TRBV18	TRBJ2-3	CASSPGLWEPRRGTDTQYF	TGTGCCAGCTCACCAGGTTTGTGGGAGCCGCGGAGGGGCACAGATACGCAGTATTTT
-	TRBD2	TRBV9	TRBJ2-1	CASSVEASGYNEQFF	TGTGCCAGCAGCGTAGAGGCTAGCGGATACAATGAGCAGTTCTTC
few	-	TRBV6-5	TRBJ2-2	CASSYSRLHGELFF	TGTGCCAGCAGTTACTCCCGACTACACGGGGAGCTGTTTTTT
-	-	TRBV7-9	TRBJ1-2	CASSLVSYTRSDGYTF	TGTGCCAGCAGCTTAGTCTCGTATACACGATCGGATGGCTACACCTTC
few	TRBD2	TRBV29-1	TRBJ2-5	CSVGEGRASGKETQYF	TGCAGCGTCGGCGAGGGAAGGGCTAGCGGGAAAGAGACCCAGTACTTC
-	-	TRBV12-1	TRBJ2-7	CASSHTPYEQYF	TGTGCCAGCAGCCACACCCCCTACGAGCAGTACTTC
-	TRBD2	TRBV6-2/TRBV6-3	TRBJ2-1	CASSERLAGVYNEQFF	TGTGCCAGCAGCGAAAGACTAGCGGGTGTTTACAATGAGCAGTTCTTC
-	TRBD2	TRBV12-3/TRBV12-4	TRBJ2-1	CASSLSAGGGLAGNEQFF	TGTGCCAGCAGTCTATCCGCCGGTGGGGGACTAGCGGGAAATGAGCAGTTCTTC
few	-	TRBV4-3	TRBJ2-7	CASSPEQGVYEQYF	TGCGCCAGCAGCCCTGAACAGGGAGTCTACGAGCAGTACTTC
few	-	TRBV20-1	TRBJ1-5	CSARVGGDQPQHF	TGCAGTGCTAGAGTGGGGGGGGATCAGCCCCAGCATTTT
few	TRBD2	TRBV27	TRBJ2-7	CASSLRGGADEQYF	TGTGCCAGCAGTTTACGCGGGGGGGCTGACGAGCAGTACTTC
-	-	TRBV5-1	TRBJ2-7	CASSAPSRGVSYEQYF	TGCGCCAGCAGCGCACCCTCGAGGGGAGTCTCCTACGAGCAGTACTTC
-	-	TRBV12-3/TRBV12-4	TRBJ2-7	CASSGGAGPYEQYF	TGTGCCAGCAGTGGGGGCGCGGGTCCCTACGAGCAGTACTTC
-	TRBD1	TRBV3-1	TRBJ2-7	CASSQDPGQAYEQYF	TGTGCCAGCAGCCAAGATCCGGGACAGGCCTACGAGCAGTACTTC
few	-	TRBV12-3/TRBV12-4	TRBJ2-3	CASSLPRVTQYF	TGTGCCAGCAGTCTGCCTAGGGTTACGCAGTATTTT
-	TRBD1	TRBV7-9	TRBJ2-1	CASSPHLTGLQFF	TGTGCCAGCAGCCCCCACCTGACAGGGTTACAGTTCTTC
few	TRBD2	TRBV28	TRBJ2-1	CASSFSGRAWDEQFF	TGTGCCAGCAGCTTTAGCGGGAGGGCTTGGGATGAGCAGTTCTTC
few	-	TRBV6-1	TRBJ2-7	CATRSSGDYEQYF	TGTGCCACCAGGAGTAGCGGAGACTACGAGCAGTACTTC
few	TRBD2	TRBV3-1	TRBJ2-5	CASSQVAAGQETQYF	TGTGCCAGCAGCCAAGTCGCAGCGGGACAAGAGACCCAGTACTTC
-	TRBD2	TRBV20-1	TRBJ2-1	CSARDLGGREVSSYNEQFF	TGCAGTGCTAGAGATCTCGGCGGGCGGGAGGTTAGCTCCTACAATGAGCAGTTCTTC
few	TRBD2	TRBV7-2	TRBJ2-3	CASSQMLAGAGDTQYF	TGTGCCAGCAGCCAGATGCTAGCGGGAGCGGGAGATACGCAGTATTTT
-	-	TRBV7-2	TRBJ2-5	CASSPAGQRKYF	TGTGCCAGCAGCCCCGCCGGACAGCGAAAATACTTC
-	TRBD1	TRBV20-1	TRBJ2-1	CSAREAGGSFEQFF	TGCAGTGCTAGAGAGGCAGGGGGCTCGTTTGAGCAGTTCTTC
-	-	TRBV7-9	TRBJ2-1	CASSSPSGGDNEQFF	TGTGCCAGCAGCTCCCCCTCTGGCGGGGACAATGAGCAGTTCTTC
-	TRBD1	TRBV5-6	TRBJ2-5	CASSFVGDRGETQYF	TGTGCCAGCAGCTTCGTGGGAGACAGGGGAGAGACCCAGTACTTC
few	TRBD1	TRBV20-1	TRBJ1-1	CSAQDRGRSTEAFF	TGCAGTGCCCAGGACAGGGGGCGCAGCACTGAAGCTTTCTTT
-	TRBD2	TRBV12-5	TRBJ2-1	CASGREYNEQFF	TGTGCTAGCGGGAGGGAATACAATGAGCAGTTCTTC
once	-	TRBV12-3/TRBV12-4	TRBJ2-1	CASSWVGSYNEQFF	TGTGCCAGCAGTTGGGTTGGGTCCTACAATGAGCAGTTCTTC